This T cell receptor (beta chain) was found in a study of early stage breast cancer tumors. At the level of the study: Average read coverage per sample was 9 to 10-fold. General study results and limits: Commonly generated sequences made up most enriched TCRB sequences shared between patients. Chain pairing and CD4, CD8 or FOXP3 expression were not captured. Blood repertoires resembled normal breast more than tumor.

The protocol was immunoSEQ multiplex PCR, while the TCRdb copy is restricted to in-frame clones and leaves out a portion. The sample carries about 8,000 clones, roughly 65% recorded once. Remarks on this clone: Antigen specificity is unknown.

V was clipped by 7 bases and J by 4 bases, with 19 bases between them. The V gene's germline CDR1 is ENHRY and CDR2 SYGVKD. The length of the CDR3 is 15 residues. The TCR was taken from a person aged 65 to 79 with breast cancer. V gene TRBV10-3 combines with J gene TRBJ1-2, with D perhaps matching TRBD1 (5 bases). The sample comprised breast tumor tissue. The chain's CDR3 is CAITPGPNGGYGYTF. The CDR3, as DNA: TGTGCCATCACCCCAGGACCTAACGGGGGCTATGGCTACACCTTC.